This is a list of T cell receptor beta chains from one sample in a study of blood T cell repertoires in COVID-19. Measured with immunoSEQ multiplex PCR; TCRdb has only the in-frame clones, and not every one. Of 100,000 to 140,000 clones listed, around 90% are singletons. Sequencing input: peripheral blood. Receptors originate from a man between 40 and 49 years old with active or convalescent COVID-19. CDR3s include the opening cysteine and the closing phenylalanine or tryptophan. D genes are given only for firm matches. Clone size is shown for a subset of rows, as once, few, many or a class of expanded clone.

j_call d_call v_call clone_size cdr3_aa cdr3_nt
TRBJ1-6 - TRBV5-1 - CASSEGTSSSYNSPLHF TGCGCCAGCAGCGAAGGGACATCGAGCTCCTATAATTCACCCCTCCACTTT
TRBJ2-1 TRBD2 TRBV15 - CATSISPIAGVGEQFF TGTGCCACCAGCATATCACCCATAGCGGGAGTAGGGGAGCAGTTCTTC
TRBJ2-1 TRBD2 TRBV4-2 - CASSQEASGSYNEQFF TGTGCCAGCAGCCAAGAGGCTAGCGGCTCCTACAATGAGCAGTTCTTC
TRBJ1-1 - TRBV6-5 - CASTIGQEAFF TGTGCCAGCACGATTGGTCAGGAAGCTTTCTTT
TRBJ2-2 TRBD2 TRBV4-3 - CASSETSGRIGELFF TGCGCCAGCTCTGAGACTAGCGGGAGAATTGGGGAGCTGTTTTTT
TRBJ2-5 - TRBV28 - CASSLGGTEQETQYF TGTGCCAGCAGTTTAGGTGGGACTGAGCAAGAGACCCAGTACTTC
TRBJ2-7 TRBD1 TRBV6-5 - CASSYGDRYEQYF TGTGCCAGCAGTTACGGGGACAGGTACGAGCAGTACTTC
TRBJ2-2 TRBD1 TRBV7-2 - CASSLTGVNTGELFF TGTGCCAGCAGCCTGACAGGGGTCAACACCGGGGAGCTGTTTTTT
TRBJ1-2 TRBD1 TRBV19 - CASSGESRDRGYGYTF TGTGCCAGTAGTGGAGAATCCCGGGACAGAGGCTATGGCTACACCTTC
TRBJ2-5 TRBD2 TRBV2 - CASTLGVLLAGQETQYF TGTGCCAGCACTCTTGGGGTCCTACTAGCGGGACAAGAGACCCAGTACTTC
TRBJ1-5 - TRBV6-2/TRBV6-3 - CASSMIQSQPQHF TGTGCCAGCAGCATGATCCAGTCGCAGCCCCAGCATTTT
TRBJ1-1 - TRBV7-9 - CASSGQLNTEAFF TGTGCCAGCAGTGGACAGTTGAACACTGAAGCTTTCTTT
TRBJ1-4 TRBD1 TRBV30 - CAWKRAGGQEKLFF TGTGCCTGGAAAAGGGCAGGGGGTCAAGAAAAACTGTTTTTT
TRBJ2-7 TRBD1 TRBV19 - CASSPRTGTYEQYF TGTGCCAGTAGTCCTCGGACAGGCACCTACGAGCAGTACTTC
TRBJ2-7 TRBD1 TRBV10-1 - CASSESRTGRGEQYF TGCGCCAGCAGTGAGTCACGGACAGGGAGAGGCGAGCAGTACTTC
TRBJ1-2 TRBD1 TRBV5-6 - CASSLAGQGGYTF TGTGCCAGCAGCTTAGCTGGACAGGGCGGCTACACCTTC
TRBJ2-2 TRBD1 TRBV29-1 - CSGPGQGKPTGELFF TGCAGCGGCCCCGGACAGGGAAAGCCAACCGGGGAGCTGTTTTTT
TRBJ2-2 - TRBV1 - CTSSQASDWPGELFF TGCACCAGCAGCCAAGCCTCCGATTGGCCCGGGGAGCTGTTTTTT
TRBJ2-1 - TRBV5-1 - CASSLVGEGGNEQFF TGCGCCAGCAGCTTGGTAGGGGAAGGGGGCAATGAGCAGTTCTTC
TRBJ1-5 TRBD1 TRBV7-2 - CASSSQGANQPQHF TGTGCCAGCAGCTCACAGGGGGCCAACCAGCCCCAGCATTTT
TRBJ2-7 TRBD2 TRBV12-3/TRBV12-4 - CASTLSGMGEQYF TGTGCCAGCACCCTAAGCGGGATGGGCGAGCAGTACTTC
TRBJ2-2 TRBD2 TRBV7-9 - CASSFRGSGNGGELFF TGTGCCAGCAGCTTTCGCGGGAGCGGGAATGGCGGGGAGCTGTTTTTT
TRBJ2-3 TRBD2 TRBV27 - CASSNLAGAQYF TGTGCCAGCAGTAACCTAGCGGGAGCGCAGTATTTT
TRBJ1-6 - TRBV15 - CATSIGVRNSPLHF TGTGCCACCAGCATCGGAGTCCGTAATTCACCCCTCCACTTT
TRBJ2-1 TRBD2 TRBV28 - CASSPAGEYYNEQFF TGTGCCAGCAGTCCAGCGGGAGAGTACTACAATGAGCAGTTCTTC
TRBJ2-7 TRBD1 TRBV6-5 - CASSYGRGMGYEQYF TGTGCCAGCAGTTACGGCAGGGGGATGGGATACGAGCAGTACTTC
TRBJ2-7 - TRBV10-1 - CARRRDRRATYEQYF TGCGCCCGGCGAAGGGATCGGCGGGCTACCTACGAGCAGTACTTC
TRBJ2-1 TRBD2 TRBV7-3 - CASSLNLAGGHEQFF TGTGCCAGCAGCTTAAACCTAGCGGGAGGTCATGAGCAGTTCTTC
TRBJ2-7 - TRBV12-3/TRBV12-4 - CASRVAGQGEQYF TGTGCCAGCAGAGTCGCAGGGCAAGGGGAGCAGTACTTC
TRBJ2-3 TRBD2 TRBV9 medium-sized CASGTSGREDTQYF TGTGCCAGCGGGACTAGCGGGAGAGAAGATACGCAGTATTTT
TRBJ2-1 - TRBV19 - CASSTTSVNEQFF TGTGCCAGTTCGACCACCAGCGTCAATGAGCAGTTCTTC
TRBJ2-7 - TRBV18 - CASSPPGAYEQYF TGTGCCAGCTCACCACCAGGAGCCTACGAGCAGTACTTC
TRBJ1-5 - TRBV28 - CASMTQMYQPQHF TGTGCCAGCATGACTCAGATGTATCAGCCCCAGCATTTT
TRBJ2-1 - TRBV7-3 - CASSLTLRSSYNEQFF TGTGCCAGCAGCTTAACGTTGCGGAGCTCCTACAATGAGCAGTTCTTC
TRBJ2-7 - TRBV5-4 - CASSLTGITYEQYF TGTGCCAGCAGCTTGACAGGTATCACCTACGAGCAGTACTTC
TRBJ2-2 TRBD2 TRBV30 - CAWGGGLAGNTGELFF TGTGCCTGGGGGGGCGGACTAGCGGGTAACACCGGGGAGCTGTTTTTT
TRBJ2-5 TRBD1 TRBV15 - CATSRDRLQTGQWPPETQYF TGTGCCACCAGCAGAGATCGCCTCCAAACGGGACAGTGGCCCCCAGAGACCCAGTACTTC
TRBJ2-7 TRBD1 TRBV29-1 once CSVVRDRGTAYEQYF TGCAGCGTTGTGCGGGACAGGGGAACGGCCTACGAGCAGTACTTC
TRBJ1-5 TRBD1 TRBV7-9 - CASSLDDRGPQPQHF TGTGCCAGCAGCTTAGATGACAGGGGTCCTCAACCCCAGCATTTT
TRBJ1-1 - TRBV7-2 - CASSEHGGTVATEAFF TGTGCCAGCAGCGAACATGGAGGAACAGTGGCCACTGAAGCTTTCTTT
TRBJ2-7 - TRBV6-2/TRBV6-3 - CASTPTDYRYEQYF TGTGCCAGCACCCCCACAGACTATAGGTACGAGCAGTACTTC
TRBJ2-7 TRBD2 TRBV10-1 - CASSEGPAGVDEQYF TGCGCCAGCAGTGAAGGCCCAGCGGGAGTCGACGAGCAGTACTTC